The 15 T cell receptor beta chains presented below share a single source sample, sequenced in a study of blood T cell repertoires in COVID-19. Repertoires were generated with immunoSEQ multiplex PCR, while TCRdb's copy carries only in-frame clones and drops some. The sample contains about 190,000 clones, around nine tenths of which appear only once. The sequenced sample consisted of peripheral blood. All receptors come from a man aged 35 to 55 with acute or convalescent COVID-19.

The chain uses TRBV5-8 and TRBJ1-2; 8 bases are shared with TRBD1. The CDR3 covers 18 residues. V shed 5 bases and J 3 bases; nucleotides not matched to a gene: 18. Germline V gene data show CDR1 as SGHTS and CDR2 as YDEGEE. The DNA of the CDR3 is TGTGCCAGCAGTCTTTCAAGCCTGGGACAGGTTTCCTACTATGGCTACACCTTC. Translating gives CASSLSSLGQVSYYGYTF.

This clone was seen a handful of times. The V and J genes are TRBV5-6 and TRBJ2-6, with TRBD1 identical over 12 bases. This CDR3 comprises 18 residues. J gave up 2 bases and V 4 bases, and 7 bases lay outside the gene matches. CDR1 is SGHDT and CDR2 is YYEEEE in the germline V gene. The DNA for the CDR3 is TGTGCCAGCAGCCCACCCCGGGACAGGGGGCCTGGGGCCAACGTCCTGACTTTC. Encoded protein: CASSPPRDRGPGANVLTF.

The V gene is TRBV7-8, the J gene TRBJ1-6; perhaps TRBD1 as D (5 bases). V was cut by 2 bases and J by 7 bases, with 15 bases left in between. There are 16 residues in the CDR3. Germline values: CDR1 SGHVS, CDR2 FQNEAQ. CDR3 in DNA: TGTGCCAGCAGCTTAACAGTAGGGACTGTCAATTCACCCCTCCACTTT. This codes for CASSLTVGTVNSPLHF.

This clone was seen once. This chain connects TRBV19 to TRBJ2-1; D gene ambiguous. The CDR3 has 12 residues. V was shortened by 2 bases and J by 5 bases, with 4 bases between the two germline ends. Germline lookup yields CDR1 LNHDA and CDR2 SQIVND (reference sequence). The CDR3 sequence is CASSIQNNEQFF. The CDR3 coding sequence is TGTGCCAGTAGTATACAGAACAATGAGCAGTTCTTC.

The genes are TRBV18 and TRBJ2-5; weak D call: TRBD2 (5 bases). This CDR3 is built from 15 residues. Germline V CDR1 and CDR2: KGHSH, LQKENI. The germline V and J ends were trimmed by 0 bases and 3 bases, with 11 bases remaining between them. The CDR3 is CASSPPSVREETQYF. DNA for the CDR3: TGTGCCAGCTCACCACCGTCAGTGAGGGAAGAGACCCAGTACTTC.

Written as DNA, the CDR3 is TGTGCCAGCAGATCACCGGGACAGTATAATTCACCCCTCCACTTT. It specifies CASRSPGQYNSPLHF. The gene calls are TRBV6-5 and TRBJ1-6, with 7 nucleotides matching TRBD1. Per germline, CDR1 MNHEY and CDR2 SVGAGI. CDR3 length: 15 amino acids. V dropped 6 bases and J dropped 4; count of bases not matched to a gene: 6.

V usage is TRBV5-6 and J usage is TRBJ2-7; TRBD2 agrees at 9 bases. The CDR3 totals 15 residues. V lost 0 bases to trimming and J lost 6 bases; unmatched junction nucleotides: 7. From germline, CDR1 is SGHDT and CDR2 YYEEEE. The CDR3, as DNA: TGTGCCAGCAGCTTGGCCCTAGCGGGGTTTTCCGAGCAGTACTTC. This encodes CASSLALAGFSEQYF.

This chain uses TRBV5-4 with TRBJ1-3; D is ambiguous. The germline CDR1 and CDR2 sequences are SGHNT and YYREEE (reference sequence). This CDR3 has 14 residues. V was pared by 7 bases and J by 1 base, with 12 bases between. The CDR3 region is CASSAAESGNTIYF. The CDR3 DNA follows: TGTGCCAGCTCTGCGGCAGAATCTGGAAACACCATATATTTT. Supplemented by reference TRBV5-4 and TRBJ1-3, the full variable domain reads ETGVTQSPTHLIKTRGQQVTLRCSSQSGHNTVSWYQQALGQGPQFIFQYYREEENGRGNFPPRFSGLQFPNYSSELNVNALELDDSALYLCASSAAESGNTIYFGEGSWLTVV.

Here the CDR3 reads CASSQSTSYEQYF. In nucleotides, the CDR3 is TGCGCCAGCAGCCAGTCTACCTCCTACGAGCAGTACTTC. V usage is TRBV4-3 and J usage is TRBJ2-7; D remains unclear. The germline gives CDR1 LGHNA, CDR2 YSLEER. The CDR3 runs 13 residues. V was trimmed by 3 bases and J by 0 bases, leaving 6 bases between them.

This chain links TRBV5-1 with TRBJ2-7, with D possibly being TRBD2 (5 bases). Germline V lookup: CDR1 SGHRS, CDR2 YFSETQ. The CDR3 runs to 13 residues. With 4 bases removed from V and 2 bases from J, the gap between germline ends came to 10 bases. CDR3 sequence reads: CASSPGSTYEQYF. The CDR3 DNA reads TGCGCCAGCAGCCCTGGGAGCACCTACGAGCAGTACTTC.

This chain uses TRBV7-9 with TRBJ1-1; 7 nucleotides align to TRBD1. This CDR3 region has 14 residues. Germline values: CDR1 SEHNR, CDR2 FQNEAQ (reference sequence). V was clipped by 5 bases and J by 11 bases; unmatched bases: 14. The CDR3 DNA reads TGTGCCAGCAGCCCGGGACAGCCGGATGTTTTGGCTTTCTTT. It translates to CASSPGQPDVLAFF.

J is TRBJ1-6 and V is TRBV7-3; D might be TRBD1 (5 bases). Trimming cost V 11 bases and J 10 bases, with 27 bases left between them. CDR1 and CDR2 (germline): SGHTA, FQGTGA. The CDR3 is 16 amino acids. The DNA for the CDR3 is TGTGCCCGGCTGACTCCGGGACTCTCCAAGGAGTCACCCCTCCACTTT. This gives the protein CARLTPGLSKESPLHF.

This chain connects TRBV11-2 to TRBJ2-3; TRBD1 matches at 8 bases. V dropped 5 bases and J dropped 4; count of bases not matched to a gene: 8. This CDR3 has 15 residues. Germline V lookup: CDR1 SGHAT, CDR2 FQNNGV. Written as DNA, the CDR3 is TGTGCCAGCAGCCGGGCAGGGGGCGCAGCAGATACGCAGTATTTT. It specifies CASSRAGGAADTQYF.

The genes are TRBV7-3 and TRBJ2-1; D might be TRBD2 (6 bases). CDR1 and CDR2 from the germline V gene are SGHTA and FQGTGA. CDR3 length: 13 residues. V was trimmed by 2 bases and J by 7 bases, leaving 9 bases between them. The CDR3 DNA reads TGTGCCAGCAGCTTATCGGGGGAGAATGAGCAGTTCTTC. Translation gives CASSLSGENEQFF.

CDR3 amino acids: CASSEARSGGLPGLGEQYF. Here the CDR3 DNA reads TGTGCCAGCAGTGAAGCCCGGAGTGGAGGGCTCCCCGGTCTGGGGGAGCAGTACTTC. The chain joins TRBV6-1 to TRBJ2-7, with D possibly being TRBD2 (6 bases). The CDR3 loop spans 19 amino acids. V lost 0 bases to trimming and J lost 7 bases, with 28 bases between them. The V gene's germline CDR1 is MNHNS and CDR2 SASEGT.